Below, one T cell receptor beta chain is given with its context. This CDR3 spans 15 amino acids. Looked up from germline, CDR1 is SEHNR and CDR2 is FQNEAQ (reference sequence). Trimming took off 5 bases at V and 6 bases at J, with 16 bases between the two ends. How the authors handled the data: Nucleated cell counts were estimated from reference gene primer amplification. Generated by immunoSEQ multiplex PCR, the TCRdb table keeps only in-frame clones and is missing some. The V and J calls and clone size come from that table; D and trimming were worked out from the DNA. Here the sample spans 470,000 or so clones, roughly 91% being singletons. The source of the sample is a study of blood T cell repertoires in COVID-19. The wider study: The United States, Italy and Spain were the sources of the acute and convalescent COVID-19 samples.

The sequencing input was peripheral blood. The receptor was isolated from a woman between 25 and 40 years old with acute or convalescent COVID-19. V usage is TRBV7-9 and J usage is TRBJ1-4; D is perhaps TRBD1 (6 bases). The CDR3, as DNA: TGTGCCAGCAGCCGTAAGACAGGATTTGATGAAAAACTGTTTTTT. Translated: CASSRKTGFDEKLFF.